Shown below are 2 T cell receptor beta chains from a single sample sequenced in a study of a mutant IDH1 vaccine in newly diagnosed glioma. Data came from immunoSEQ multiplex PCR; TCRdb stores just in-frame clones and leaves some out. The repertoire holds tens of thousands of clones, roughly three quarters seen once, with over 20% in the top ten. Time point of the sample: week 11, during vaccination. A 20-mer mutant IDH1 peptide at 300 ug was injected subcutaneously with topical imiquimod. The antigens these receptors bind are not known. This specimen consisted of PBMCs, obtained from a glioma patient whose treatment included an IDH1 peptide vaccine. The receptors derive from a man in his thirties or forties with glioma.

The chain uses TRBV9 and TRBJ1-1; a weak D match, TRBD1 (6 bases). The CDR3 is 14 amino acids. V shed 1 base and J shed 3 bases, with 10 bases lying between them. Germline CDR1 reads SGDLS; CDR2 reads YYNGEE. The CDR3 protein is CASSVRGGDTEAFF. The CDR3 bases are TGTGCCAGCAGCGTAAGGGGGGGGGACACTGAAGCTTTCTTT. The full variable domain, with the rest looked up from reference TRBV9 and TRBJ1-1, is DSGVTQTPKHLITATGQRVTLRCSPRSGDLSVYWYQQSLDQGLQFLIQYYNGEERAKGNILERFSAQQFPDLHSELNLSSLELGDSALYFCASSVRGGDTEAFFGQGTRLTVV.

The rearrangement links TRBV19 to TRBJ2-1, with 8 positions matching TRBD2. The CDR3 is 15 residues long. The V and J ends lost 6 bases and 3 bases, in that order; junction bases with no gene match: 7. Germline CDR1 and CDR2: LNHDA and SQIVND (reference sequence). The CDR3 bases are TGTGCCAGTAGCGCTCGGGCGGGAGGCTACAATGAGCAGTTCTTC. It yields the protein CASSARAGGYNEQFF.